The TCR beta chain under discussion was sequenced for a study of shared clonotypes between healthy human individuals. The overall study: A couple of female and three male donors aged 18 to 49 were enrolled.

On this clone: Relative to the germline gene, one junction end is altered; a read error may explain this.

TCRdb's table, derived via immunoSEQ multiplex PCR, lists solely in-frame clones and lacks some. This sample has millions of clones, with roughly 94% found just once. Germline CDR1 MGHRA, CDR2 YSYEKL. The CDR3 has 16 residues. The chain recombines TRBV4-1 with TRBJ1-4, with 7 bases fitting TRBD1. The sequencing sample was made of naive CD4+ T cells sorted from blood. The subset is: CD45RA+ positively selected. The receptor was derived from a man aged 18 to 30 in good health. The chain's CDR3 is CASSKEPGGSNEKLFF. In DNA, the CDR3 is TGCGCCAGCAGCAAAGAACCAGGGGGTAGTAATGAAAAACTGTTTTTT.